The T cell receptor beta chain under discussion was sequenced for a study of immune heterogeneity within non-small cell lung tumors. Bulk tumor genomic DNA (about 590 ng per sample) served as template. Far-apart biopsies, several per primary tumor, were taken during surgery. Enrolled individuals presented with untreated, newly diagnosed non-small cell lung cancer and received curative surgery. Each donor was a newly diagnosed non-small cell lung cancer patient undergoing surgery with curative intent. Germline V CDR1 and CDR2: DFQATT, SNEGSKA (reference sequence). This CDR3 has 15 amino acids. The ends lost 5 bases at V and 0 bases at J; junction bases unmatched: 10. Multiplex PCR was performed with 32 V and 13 J primers, and it amplified TCR beta CDR3. Each CDR3 protein is one row after TCRdb ran MiXCR on the multiplex PCR reads. The sample yields some 2,500 distinct CDR3 sequences, roughly 25% seen once.

The sequence came from a man aged 40-55 years with non-small cell lung cancer. The gene calls are TRBV20-1 and TRBJ2-7; 7 positions match TRBD2. Specimen: lung tumor tissue. CDR3 residues: CSALNPAGSSYEQYF. CDR3 nucleotides: TGCAGTGCTTTAAATCCAGCGGGGAGCTCCTACGAGCAGTACTTC.